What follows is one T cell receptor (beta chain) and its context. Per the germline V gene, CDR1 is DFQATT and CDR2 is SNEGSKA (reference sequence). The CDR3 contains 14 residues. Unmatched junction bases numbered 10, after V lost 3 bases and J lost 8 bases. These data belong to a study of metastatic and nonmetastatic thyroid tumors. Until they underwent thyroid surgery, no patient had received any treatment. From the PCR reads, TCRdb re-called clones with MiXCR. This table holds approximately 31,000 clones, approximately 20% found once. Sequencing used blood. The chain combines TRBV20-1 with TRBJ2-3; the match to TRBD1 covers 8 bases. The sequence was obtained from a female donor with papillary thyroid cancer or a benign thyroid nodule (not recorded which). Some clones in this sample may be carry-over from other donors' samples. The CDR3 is CSASPGGYKGTQYF. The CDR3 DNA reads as TGCAGTGCTAGTCCAGGGGGCTACAAGGGTACGCAGTATTTT.